The 31 T cell receptor beta chains given below trace back to one sample, sequenced in a study of post-analysis software for immune sequencing data. Overall study results and limits: The five TRBV segments detected at higher frequency in patients than in controls included TRBV5-6, TRBV5-1 and TRBV20-1.

The antigens for these receptors are not known. Presence of unique molecular identifiers characterized the TCR beta cDNA libraries. TCRdb ran MiXCR on the PCR reads and lists one entry per CDR3 protein. The sample carries about 820,000 distinct CDR3 sequences, roughly 50% recorded once. The specimen sequenced was blood. These TCRs come from a girl between 10 and 17 years old with multiple sclerosis.

The J gene is TRBJ2-7, the V gene TRBV5-1; 7 positions match TRBD1. Per the germline V gene, CDR1 is SGHRS and CDR2 is YFSETQ. J was trimmed by 2 bases and V by 2 bases; bases with no gene match: 7. The CDR3 loop spans 15 amino acids. The CDR3 nucleotides are TGCGCCAGCAGCTTCAAGGGGACAGAGACCTACGAGCAGTACTTC. The encoded protein is CASSFKGTETYEQYF.

This chain joins TRBV7-9 and TRBJ2-7, with TRBD1 matching 11 bases. The DNA end lines up better with TRBJ2-5; the J call may be wrong. The germline V gene encodes CDR1 SEHNR and CDR2 FQNEAQ (reference sequence). CDR3 length equals 15 residues. CDR3 protein: CASFAGDRGMETQYF. Written as DNA, the CDR3 is TGTGCCAGCTTCGCCGGGGACAGGGGGATGGAGACCCAGTACTTC.

This chain joins TRBV7-9 and TRBJ1-2; maybe TRBD1 (6 bases). The CDR3 contains 15 residues. V was pared by 4 bases and J by 2 bases, with 14 bases between. CDR1 and CDR2 from the germline V gene are SEHNR and FQNEAQ (reference sequence). The CDR3 region has the DNA TGTGCCAGCAGCTCGTATCTGACAGGAAACTATGGCTACACCTTC. This gives the protein CASSSYLTGNYGYTF.

V gene TRBV5-4 combines with J gene TRBJ2-7, with D possibly TRBD2 on 5 matching bases. The CDR3 has 15 amino acids. V lost 0 bases and J 2 bases, leaving 12 bases between the germline ends. Germline CDR1 is SGHNT and CDR2 is YYREEE (reference sequence). The DNA of the CDR3 is TGTGCCAGCAGCTTGGGGACTGCCGCCACCTACGAGCAGTACTTC. It is translated as CASSLGTAATYEQYF. The whole variable domain, filled in from reference TRBV5-4 and TRBJ2-7, reads ETGVTQSPTHLIKTRGQQVTLRCSSQSGHNTVSWYQQALGQGPQFIFQYYREEENGRGNFPPRFSGLQFPNYSSELNVNALELDDSALYLCASSLGTAATYEQYFGPGTRLTVT.

J is TRBJ1-6 and V is TRBV20-1; no definite D call. Germline values: CDR1 DFQATT, CDR2 SNEGSKA (reference sequence). This CDR3 region has 13 residues. V was trimmed by 4 bases and J by 3 bases, leaving 7 bases between them. The CDR3 nucleotides are TGCAGTGCTATGGCCGTCTATAATTCACCCCTCCACTTT. This codes for CSAMAVYNSPLHF.

This clonotype was observed a handful of times. The rearrangement uses TRBV20-1 and TRBJ2-7, with 9 positions matching TRBD2. V lost 4 bases and J lost 6; bases outside the gene matches: 13. The germline gives CDR1 DFQATT, CDR2 SNEGSKA (reference sequence). This CDR3 comprises 15 residues. CDR3 protein: CSAITDFRAGGEQYF. In DNA, the CDR3 is TGCAGTGCTATCACCGATTTTCGAGCGGGAGGCGAGCAGTACTTC.

V usage is TRBV20-1 and J usage is TRBJ2-4; either TRBD1 or TRBD2 may fit D (7 bases each). The J call is doubtful: the DNA matches TRBJ2-7 better. Germline loops: CDR1 DFQATT, CDR2 SNEGSKA (reference sequence). This CDR3 has 14 amino acids. In nucleotides, the CDR3 is TGCAGTGCCTTACCGGGGGGACAGCCCTACGAGCAGTACTTC. Protein sequence: CSALPGGQPYEQYF.

J is TRBJ2-5 and V is TRBV10-3, with TRBD1 matching over 12 bases. Germline V CDR1 and CDR2: ENHRY, SYGVKD. Trimming cost V 2 bases and J 4 bases; bases outside gene matches: 2. This CDR3 has 15 amino acids. CDR3 sequence (DNA): TGTGCCATCAGTGAGAGGGACAGGGGGCGAGAGACCCAGTACTTC. Translated: CAISERDRGRETQYF.

This clonotype was picked up a small number of times. CDR3 region: CSVGLTSGRENEQFF. For the CDR3, the DNA is TGCAGCGTTGGACTGACTAGCGGGAGGGAGAATGAGCAGTTCTTC. The chain links TRBV29-1 to TRBJ2-1; 14 bases are a match to TRBD2. CDR3 length: 15 residues. CDR1 SQVTM and CDR2 ANQGSEA come from the germline V gene. V was clipped by 4 bases and J by 7 bases; unmatched bases: 6.

Only a few counts were recorded for this clonotype. This sequence joins TRBV10-3 and TRBJ2-6; D gene uncertain. V lost 5 bases and J lost 0, with 5 bases in between. Germline assignment: CDR1 ENHRY and CDR2 SYGVKD. The CDR3 has 14 residues. The CDR3 DNA is TGTGCCATCAGTTCTTACTCTGGGGCCAACGTCCTGACTTTC. Translated: CAISSYSGANVLTF.

This chain links TRBV6-1 with TRBJ2-3; D gene uncertain. This CDR3 contains 15 residues. V lost 0 bases to trimming and J lost 4 bases, with 11 bases between them. Germline V gives CDR1 MNHNS, CDR2 SASEGT. CDR3 sequence (DNA): TGTGCCAGCAGTGAAGCGCAGGTTGCGGCAGATACGCAGTATTTT. This sequence encodes CASSEAQVAADTQYF.

The rearrangement links TRBV20-1 to TRBJ1-1; 8 positions agree with TRBD1. The CDR3 is made up of 13 amino acids. Germline V gives CDR1 DFQATT, CDR2 SNEGSKA (reference sequence). The V and J ends lost 5 bases and 2 bases, in that order; junction bases with no gene match: 4. CDR3 sequence (DNA): TGCAGTGCTCGACAGGGGAAAAACACTGAAGCTTTCTTT. Residues: CSARQGKNTEAFF.

The rearrangement uses TRBV15 and TRBJ2-1; 7 bases align to TRBD2. The CDR3 is 17 residues long. Germline values: CDR1 LNHNV, CDR2 YYDKDF (reference sequence). The trim removed 5 bases at V and 8 bases at J, leaving 18 bases unmatched. CDR3 DNA sequence: TGTGCCACCAGCGTTAGACGTGGGGGAGGGACCGGAGATGAGCAGTTCTTC. This gives the protein CATSVRRGGGTGDEQFF.

This CDR3 is CATSDSRDRVDNEQFF. The DNA for the CDR3 is TGTGCCACCAGTGATTCACGGGACAGGGTAGACAATGAGCAGTTCTTC. The V call is TRBV24-1, the J call TRBJ2-1; 9 nucleotides agree with TRBD1. Germline V gene sequence: CDR1 KGHDR, CDR2 SFDVKD. The CDR3 is made up of 16 amino acids. Losses at the gene ends were 2 bases for V and 5 bases for J; bases not matched to a gene: 6.

The chain links TRBV12-3 or TRBV12-4 to TRBJ1-2; maybe TRBD1 (5 bases). V was clipped by 2 bases and J by 2 bases, with 12 bases between them. CDR3 length equals 15 residues. This CDR3 is CASSLFQGANYGYTF. The CDR3 DNA is TGTGCCAGCAGTTTATTTCAGGGCGCCAACTATGGCTACACCTTC.

In its sample, this clonotype was seen a few times. This sequence joins TRBV14 and TRBJ2-7, with TRBD2 identical over 7 bases. J gave up 6 bases and V 3 bases, and 5 bases lay outside the gene matches. The CDR3 runs 13 residues. The germline gives CDR1 SGHDN, CDR2 FVKESK. Written as DNA, the CDR3 is TGTGCCAGCAGCCAGGGGGGGAGCTCCGAGCAGTACTTC. This encodes CASSQGGSSEQYF.

Points on this clonotype: Being one base from a much bigger clone, this may be a read error. This chain joins TRBV18 and TRBJ2-1, with D possibly matching TRBD1 (9 bases). The CDR3 has 16 amino acids. The V gene lost 6 bases and the J gene lost 3 bases, with 18 bases spanning the gap. From germline, CDR1 is KGHSH and CDR2 LQKENI. This CDR3 reads CASSPGGTGLYNEQFF. In nucleotides, the CDR3 is TGTGCCAGCTCCCCGGGAGGGACAGGGCTCTACAATGAGCAGTTCTTC.

Note on this clonotype: Relative to the germline gene, one junction end is altered; a read error may explain this. The chain uses TRBV6-6 and TRBJ2-5; the D gene is possibly TRBD1 (5 bases). The J call could be wrong; TRBJ2-7 is a better fit for the DNA end. CDR1 is MNHNY and CDR2 is SVGAGI in the germline V gene (reference sequence). CDR3 length: 15 residues. The CDR3 here is CAGRHLGATSHEQYF. DNA for the CDR3: TGTGCCGGCAGGCACCTTGGGGCCACCTCCCACGAGCAGTACTTC.

As for this clonotype: The germline gene is not matched at one end of the junction; a read error may be the cause. V is TRBV7-9 and J is TRBJ2-1; D may be TRBD1 (5 bases). The CDR3 is made up of 15 amino acids. CDR1 is SEHNR and CDR2 is FQNEAQ in the germline V gene (reference sequence). CDR3 coding DNA: TGTGCCAGCGGCTTAGGGGTGGGGACCTACAATGAGCAGTTCTTC. Protein product: CASGLGVGTYNEQFF.

This clonotype showed up many times. The chain is built from TRBV29-1 and TRBJ2-3, with 7 bases matching TRBD1. The CDR3 consists of 14 residues. Germline CDR1 and CDR2: SQVTM and ANQGSEA. The trim removed 4 bases at V and 6 bases at J, leaving 10 bases unmatched. Here the CDR3 DNA reads TGCAGCGTTGCCGAGACAGGGACCCGGGATACGCAGTATTTT. Amino acids: CSVAETGTRDTQYF.

J is TRBJ2-7 and V is TRBV7-9, with D hard to call. The CDR3 totals 15 residues. Germline loops: CDR1 SEHNR, CDR2 FQNEAQ (reference sequence). V lost 1 base and J 3 bases, leaving 13 bases between the germline ends. The CDR3 coding sequence is TGTGCCAGCAGCTTAGATAGCATCACTATCTACGAGCAGTACTTC. Translating gives CASSLDSITIYEQYF.

Regarding this clonotype: An end of the junction differs from the germline gene, which may be a read error. The J gene is TRBJ2-5, the V gene TRBV15; 7 bases map to TRBD2. The germline V gene has CDR1 LNHNV and CDR2 YYDKDF (reference sequence). CDR3 length: 17 amino acids. The CDR3 loop reads CATSRELRELTQETQYF. CDR3 nucleotide sequence: TGCGCCACCAGCAGAGAATTGCGGGAGTTAACTCAAGAGACCCAGTACTTC.

J is TRBJ2-5 and V is TRBV5-1; weak D call: TRBD1 (6 bases). This CDR3 has 17 residues. V was clipped by 1 base and J by 11 bases, with 27 bases between them. CDR1 and CDR2 from the germline V gene are SGHRS and YFSETQ. The CDR3 DNA reads TGCGCCAGCAGCTTGATACTAGGGGGAAGGTCCTACAATGAGCAGTACTTC. This gives the protein CASSLILGGRSYNEQYF.

This chain uses TRBV6-5 with TRBJ2-5, with D perhaps matching TRBD1 or TRBD2 (5 bases each). CDR1 is MNHEY and CDR2 is SVGAGI in the germline V gene. Trimming cost V 11 bases and J 5 bases, with 24 bases left between them. The CDR3 runs to 15 residues. The CDR3, as DNA: TGTGCCCACCGGGAAGATGACCGGGACGGGGAGACCCAGTACTTC. Translation gives CAHREDDRDGETQYF.

The genes are TRBV27 and TRBJ1-2; 10 nucleotides align to TRBD1. Per germline, CDR1 MNHEY and CDR2 SMNVEV (reference sequence). V lost 3 bases to trimming and J lost 4 bases; unmatched junction nucleotides: 2. The CDR3 is made up of 14 amino acids. CDR3 region: CASSFRTGGYGYTF. The CDR3 nucleotides read TGTGCCAGCAGTTTCCGGACAGGGGGCTATGGCTACACCTTC.

The rearrangement links TRBV5-1 to TRBJ2-4; perhaps TRBD2 as D (6 bases). The J call may be faulty, since TRBJ2-7 better matches the DNA end. Germline lookup yields CDR1 SGHRS and CDR2 YFSETQ. The CDR3 covers 15 residues. CDR3 sequence reads: CASSLAPREDSEQYF. CDR3 nucleotides: TGCGCCAGCAGCTTGGCGCCCAGGGAGGATTCCGAGCAGTACTTC.

The chain recombines TRBV29-1 with TRBJ2-7; D gene unclear. Trimming left V 3 bases short and J 3 bases short, with 12 bases between. This CDR3 spans 13 amino acids. From germline, CDR1 is SQVTM and CDR2 ANQGSEA. This chain's CDR3 is CSVEHMERYEQYF. CDR3 in DNA: TGCAGCGTTGAGCATATGGAGCGCTACGAGCAGTACTTC.

This sequence joins TRBV4-1 and TRBJ1-2; 8 nucleotides match TRBD1. The CDR3 has 14 amino acids. Germline V gene lookup returns CDR1 MGHRA and CDR2 YSYEKL. Trimming at V came to 0 bases and at J to 4 bases, leaving 1 base not matched to a gene. The CDR3 coding sequence is TGCGCCAGCAGCCAAGATGGGACAGGCTATGGCTACACCTTC. It translates to CASSQDGTGYGYTF.

Only a few counts were recorded for this clonotype. V is TRBV6-5 and J is TRBJ2-3, with D perhaps matching TRBD2 (6 bases). CDR3 length: 14 residues. Germline V gene data show CDR1 as MNHEY and CDR2 as SVGAGI. V dropped 2 bases and J dropped 2 bases, with 8 bases sitting between them. DNA of the CDR3: TGTGCCAGCAGTTACGGACTATACACAGATACGCAGTATTTT. Its translation is CASSYGLYTDTQYF.

In its sample, this clonotype was seen once. The rearrangement links TRBV3-1 to TRBJ2-2; the D is unclear. CDR3 size: 11 residues. The germline gives CDR1 LGHDT, CDR2 YNNKEL (reference sequence). V shed 6 bases and J shed 7 bases, with 6 bases lying between them. In DNA, the CDR3 is TGTGCCAGCAGGTGGGGCGGGGAGCTGTTTTTT. Translated, it gives CASRWGGELFF.

The rearrangement uses TRBV4-1 and TRBJ1-2; D remains unclear. The CDR3 sequence is 14 residues long. The V gene's germline CDR1 is MGHRA and CDR2 YSYEKL. The germline V and J ends were trimmed by 0 bases and 7 bases, with 12 bases remaining between them. Here the CDR3 DNA reads TGCGCCAGCAGCCAAGAAGGGCAGGTTCTTGGCTACACCTTC. It encodes CASSQEGQVLGYTF.